These 23 T cell receptor beta chains came from one sample sequenced in a study of blood T cells in healthy people across ages. Primed by a sample-barcoded 5' primer and a J-beta primer mix, a second PCR proceeded for about 7 to 12 cycles. One entry per CDR3 protein results from TCRdb running MiXCR on the 5' RACE reads. The profile shows over 1,500,000 distinct CDR3 sequences, 35% to 50% of them singletons. The specimen sequenced was blood. Source of these receptors: a human donor in good health.

This chain links TRBV7-2 with TRBJ2-1, with 10 nucleotides matching TRBD1. Near its end, the DNA agrees better with TRBJ2-7, so the J call may be wrong. The CDR3 covers 15 residues. CDR1 and CDR2 from the germline V gene are SGHTA and FQGNSA. The CDR3 nucleotides read TGTGCCAGCAGCTTGGGACAGGGGTTTCCCTACGAGCAGTACTTC. This gives the protein CASSLGQGFPYEQYF.

Only a few counts were recorded for this clonotype. The chain couples TRBV10-3 to TRBJ2-3; TRBD1 aligns across 7 bases. Germline V gene data show CDR1 as ENHRY and CDR2 as SYGVKD. V lost 2 bases to trimming and J lost 5 bases; unmatched junction nucleotides: 7. The CDR3 sequence is 15 residues long. In DNA, the CDR3 is TGTGCCATCAGTGAGATGGGCGCAGGGGGAGATACGCAGTATTTT. Translated: CAISEMGAGGDTQYF.

A few counts support this clonotype. The genes are TRBV7-3 and TRBJ2-5, with 8 bases lining up with TRBD1. CDR3 length: 14 amino acids. Trimming removed 5 bases from V and 8 bases from J; junction bases left unmatched: 10. CDR1 and CDR2 (germline): SGHTA, FQGTGA. DNA of the CDR3: TGTGCCAGCAGCATACAGGGGGGAATAGGAACCCAGTACTTC. Translating gives CASSIQGGIGTQYF.

A word on this clonotype: Germline is not matched at one junction end, which may reflect a read error. The chain uses TRBV28 and TRBJ2-1, with D unresolved. The germline gives CDR1 MDHEN, CDR2 SYDVKM. The CDR3 contains 14 residues. The CDR3 DNA sequence: TGTGCCAGCAGTCCAATTGGGTCCTACGATGAGCAGTTCTTC. Amino acids: CASSPIGSYDEQFF.

On this clonotype itself: A read error may be the cause here, since a much bigger clone is one base away. This chain joins TRBV6-2 or TRBV6-3 and TRBJ2-1; D possibly matches TRBD1 or TRBD2 (5 bases each). Trimming removed 6 bases from V and 10 bases from J, with 22 bases in between. The CDR3 extends over 15 amino acids. Germline CDR1 reads MNHEY; CDR2 reads SVGEGT. CDR3 in amino acids: CASSPPGTGAYEQFF. The DNA for the CDR3 is TGTGCCAGCAGCCCCCCCGGGACGGGCGCCTACGAGCAGTTCTTC.

In this sample, this clonotype turned up a few times. The chain carries TRBV5-1 and TRBJ1-1; 7 bases are a match to TRBD1. J lost 1 base, V lost 2 bases, and 5 bases had no gene match. From germline, CDR1 is SGHRS and CDR2 YFSETQ. The CDR3 extends over 15 amino acids. The CDR3 spells CASSFQGGGNTEAFF. CDR3 sequence (DNA): TGCGCCAGCAGCTTCCAAGGGGGCGGGAACACTGAAGCTTTCTTT.

V and J are TRBV5-1 and TRBJ2-5, with 11 bases identical to TRBD1. The trim removed 4 bases at V and 11 bases at J, leaving 13 bases unmatched. This CDR3 comprises 15 residues. The V gene's germline CDR1 is SGHRS and CDR2 YFSETQ. The CDR3 DNA follows: TGCGCCAGCAGCACCGGGACAGGGGGGGGGAATGAGCAGTACTTC. It codes for CASSTGTGGGNEQYF.

The chain carries TRBV28 and TRBJ2-1; D could derive from TRBD1 or TRBD2 (6 bases each). CDR1 and CDR2 (germline): MDHEN, SYDVKM. This CDR3 region has 14 residues. Between the trimmed V and J ends, which lost 6 bases and 10 bases, there was a span of 19 bases. The CDR3 nucleotides read TGTGCCAGCAGGCAAACGGGGGCACACGGGGAGCAGTTCTTC. Encoded protein: CASRQTGAHGEQFF. Filled out from reference TRBV28 and TRBJ2-1, the complete variable domain reads DVKVTQSSRYLVKRTGEKVFLECVQDMDHENMFWYRQDPGLGLRLIYFSYDVKMKEKGDIPEGYSVSREKKERFSLILESASTNQTSMYLCASRQTGAHGEQFFGPGTRLTVL.

DNA for the CDR3: TGCAGTGCTAGAGTGCCAGGGGCGGATGAAGCTTTCTTT. Protein: CSARVPGADEAFF. This rearrangement joins TRBV20-1 to TRBJ1-1, with D possibly TRBD1 on 6 matching bases. V gave up 1 base and J gave up 7 bases, with 13 bases separating them. Germline CDR1 DFQATT, CDR2 SNEGSKA (reference sequence). The CDR3 loop spans 13 amino acids.

About this clonotype: This CDR3 fails to terminate in the conserved phenylalanine or tryptophan, so it likely reflects a read error. The gene calls are TRBV12-3 or TRBV12-4 and TRBJ2-3; tentative D call: TRBD2 (5 bases). This CDR3 has 15 amino acids. V was trimmed by 3 bases and J by 6 bases, leaving 16 bases between them. CDR3 nucleotide sequence: TGTGCCAGCAGTTTGGGCTCCTGGAGGAGGGATACGCAGTATGTT. Translated, it gives CASSLGSWRRDTQYV.

The rearrangement joins TRBV6-5 to TRBJ1-1, with D unclear. CDR1 is MNHEY and CDR2 is SVGAGI in the germline V gene. The CDR3 is 13 residues long. Trimming stripped 3 bases from V and 3 bases from J, with 8 bases between. CDR3 amino acids: CASSYPPYTEAFF. The CDR3, as DNA: TGTGCCAGCAGTTATCCCCCGTACACTGAAGCTTTCTTT.

This clonotype was detected many times. The chain is built from TRBV7-9 and TRBJ1-2; D possibly corresponds to TRBD1 (5 bases). The germline gives CDR1 SEHNR, CDR2 FQNEAQ (reference sequence). V was shortened by 3 bases and J by 1 base, with 12 bases between the two germline ends. The CDR3 extends over 15 amino acids. In DNA form, the CDR3 reads TGTGCCAGCAGCTTGGCAGGGAGGGATAACTATGGCTACACCTTC. It is translated as CASSLAGRDNYGYTF.

The rearrangement joins TRBV20-1 to TRBJ1-2; the match to TRBD1 covers 7 bases. CDR3 length equals 10 residues. Unmatched junction bases numbered 1, after V lost 5 bases and J lost 7 bases. The germline V gene has CDR1 DFQATT and CDR2 SNEGSKA (reference sequence). CDR3 amino acids: CSAYRGGYTF. The CDR3, as DNA: TGCAGTGCTTACAGGGGTGGCTACACCTTC.

The rearrangement uses TRBV28 and TRBJ1-6, with D maybe TRBD1 (6 bases). CDR3 length: 15 amino acids. Germline-derived CDR1 and CDR2 are MDHEN and SYDVKM. The ends were cut back, 1 base at V and 7 bases at J, with 11 bases in the middle. The CDR3 spells CASSLLQGRNSPLHF. Written as DNA, the CDR3 is TGTGCCAGCAGTTTATTACAGGGTCGAAATTCACCCCTCCACTTT.

V is TRBV6-1 and J is TRBJ2-3, with a tentative D call TRBD1 (6 bases). The CDR3 runs 15 residues. CDR1 and CDR2 (germline): MNHNS, SASEGT. The V and J ends lost 1 base and 4 bases respectively, with 12 bases between them. The CDR3 loop is CASSEGGGSADTQYF. CDR3 DNA: TGTGCCAGCAGTGAAGGAGGGGGTAGCGCAGATACGCAGTATTTT.

The genes are TRBV21-1 and TRBJ2-3; the table names TRBD1, a call not compared with the DNA. TRBV21-1 is designated a pseudogene. The CDR3 covers 17 residues. The chain's CDR3 is CASSKAPHTRVTDTQYF. The CDR3 nucleotides are TGTGCCAGCAGCAAAGCCCCCCATACCAGAGTCACAGATACGCAGTATTTT.

The V call is TRBV7-8, the J call TRBJ1-2; 10 bases agree with TRBD1. The CDR3 is 15 residues long. The V and J ends lost 5 bases and 4 bases, in that order; junction bases with no gene match: 7. The germline V gene encodes CDR1 SGHVS and CDR2 FQNEAQ. Here the CDR3 reads CASSPTGGVGYGYTF. The CDR3 nucleotides read TGTGCCAGCAGCCCGACAGGGGGCGTCGGCTATGGCTACACCTTC.

Details on this clonotype: One junction end disagrees with the germline gene, perhaps due to a read error. CDR3 coding DNA: TGTGCCAACAGCCTAAGGACGCCTAACCAAGAGACCCAGTACTTC. Translated: CANSLRTPNQETQYF. The chain uses TRBV3-1 and TRBJ2-5; D gene uncertain. The germline V gene has CDR1 LGHDT and CDR2 YNNKEL (reference sequence). The CDR3 extends over 15 amino acids.

This clonotype was seen a few times. The chain carries TRBV15 and TRBJ1-2, with 9 bases fitting TRBD1. V shed 1 base, J shed 6 bases, and the junction held 3 bases outside the gene matches. This CDR3 region has 14 residues. The V gene's germline CDR1 is LNHNV and CDR2 YYDKDF (reference sequence). The CDR3 protein is CATSRARQGDGYTF. CDR3 coding DNA: TGTGCCACCAGCAGAGCCCGACAGGGGGATGGCTACACCTTC. The whole variable domain, remainder taken from reference TRBV15 and TRBJ1-2, is DAMVIQNPRYQVTQFGKPVTLSCSQTLNHNVMYWYQQKSSQAPKLLFHYYDKDFNNEADTPDNFQSRRPNTSFCFLDIRSPGLGDTAMYLCATSRARQGDGYTFGSGTRLTVV.

DNA of the CDR3: TGCGCCAGCAGCCACGGACTAGCGGGGGGAGAAGATACGCAGTATTTT. Residues: CASSHGLAGGEDTQYF. The chain combines TRBV4-3 with TRBJ2-3; 14 bases are shared with TRBD2. The CDR3 is made up of 16 amino acids. Trimming took 3 bases from V and 5 from J; bases not matched to a gene: 4. Germline CDR1 and CDR2: LGHNA and YSLEER.

This clonotype was detected a few times. J is TRBJ2-1 and V is TRBV9; D unclear. CDR1 and CDR2 (germline): SGDLS, YYNGEE. The CDR3 runs to 14 residues. Trimming stripped 5 bases from V and 0 bases from J, with 9 bases between. The chain's CDR3 is CASSVSSSYNEQFF. Here the CDR3 DNA reads TGTGCCAGCAGTGTGAGTAGCTCCTACAATGAGCAGTTCTTC.

This clonotype appeared a few times. The chain uses TRBV5-1 and TRBJ2-7; D remains ambiguous. CDR1 SGHRS and CDR2 YFSETQ come from the germline V gene. The CDR3 is 13 amino acids. V dropped 6 bases and J dropped 4 bases, with 14 bases sitting between them. The CDR3: CASKDPGYYEQYF. DNA of the CDR3: TGCGCCAGCAAGGATCCAGGATATTACGAGCAGTACTTC.

This clonotype turned up a few times. The chain has TRBV6-1 and TRBJ1-2; tentatively, D is TRBD1 (5 bases). Germline V gene sequence: CDR1 MNHNS, CDR2 SASEGT. V shed 3 bases and J shed 9 bases, with 14 bases lying between them. CDR3 length: 13 residues. CDR3 nucleotides: TGTGCCAGCAGTGAGGGGACGGGGGAAAGCTACACCTTC. It yields the protein CASSEGTGESYTF.